These 3 T cell receptor beta chains were sequenced from one sample in a study of CD8 T cells in ankylosing spondylitis. TCRdb itself ran the 5' RACE reads through MiXCR, one entry per CDR3 protein. The repertoire holds over 200,000 distinct CDR3 sequences, with roughly a tenth as singletons. Sequencing used blood, either unsorted or a sorted T cell fraction (not recorded which). The receptors here all came from a male donor with ankylosing spondylitis or in good health (not recorded which).

This clonotype was seen more than once but under ten times. This chain links TRBV7-2 with TRBJ1-3; D gene unclear. V was cut by 2 bases and J by 4 bases, with 18 bases left in between. Germline lookup yields CDR1 SGHTA and CDR2 FQGNSA. CDR3 size: 17 residues. The DNA for the CDR3 is TGTGCCAGCAGCTTAATAGTAGGGAATCCGTCGGGAAACACCATATATTTT. Amino acid sequence: CASSLIVGNPSGNTIYF.

The chain joins TRBV7-6 to TRBJ2-7, with D tentatively TRBD1 (5 bases). The CDR3 is 15 amino acids. Germline V lookup: CDR1 SGHVS, CDR2 FNYEAQ. The ends were cut back, 2 bases at V and 0 bases at J, with 11 bases in the middle. The CDR3 nucleotides read TGTGCCAGCAGCTTACGGGTTGACAGCTCCTACGAGCAGTACTTC. This codes for CASSLRVDSSYEQYF.

This clonotype was observed at least ten times. This chain uses TRBV10-3 with TRBJ2-5; D is possibly TRBD1 (6 bases). The germline V and J ends were trimmed by 3 bases and 0 bases, with 11 bases remaining between them. The CDR3 extends over 15 amino acids. CDR1 and CDR2 (germline): ENHRY, SYGVKD. CDR3 DNA: TGTGCCATCAGTGACAGGGGAATATACCAAGAGACCCAGTACTTC. Its translation is CAISDRGIYQETQYF.